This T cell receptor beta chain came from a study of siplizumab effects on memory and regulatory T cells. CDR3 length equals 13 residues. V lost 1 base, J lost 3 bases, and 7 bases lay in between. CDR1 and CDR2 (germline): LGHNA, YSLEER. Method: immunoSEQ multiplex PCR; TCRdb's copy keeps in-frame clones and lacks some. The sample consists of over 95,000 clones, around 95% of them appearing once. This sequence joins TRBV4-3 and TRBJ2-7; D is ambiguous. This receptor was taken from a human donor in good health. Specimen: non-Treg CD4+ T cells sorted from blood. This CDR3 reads CASSQAVFYEQYF. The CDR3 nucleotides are TGCGCCAGCAGCCAAGCGGTCTTCTACGAGCAGTACTTC.